Listed below are T cell receptor beta chains from one sample, sequenced in a study of Ad26.COV2.S vaccination and SARS-CoV-2 variants. Sequencing used immunoSEQ multiplex PCR; TCRdb keeps in-frame clones, though not all of them. This table holds around 450,000 clones, nearly 90% found once. This specimen consisted of peripheral blood, obtained in a trial of Ad26.COV2.S vaccine versus placebo. The origin of the receptors is a person aged 18-65 years who received the Ad26.COV2.S COVID-19 vaccine or a placebo. Both conserved end residues are part of each CDR3. The order of the fields is J gene, V gene, clone size, CDR3 protein. Some rows have no size entry. The others give once, few or many, or a class for an expanded clone.

>TRBJ1-2|TRBV11-2|few
CASSPNKGARYYGYTF
>TRBJ1-2|TRBV2|few
CASSVQGTTYGYTF
>TRBJ2-3|TRBV7-8|NA
CASSWAPDESTDTQYF
>TRBJ2-7|TRBV28|NA
CASSLGGISYEQYF
>TRBJ2-3|TRBV15|NA
CATSRPGASDTQYF
>TRBJ1-6|TRBV27|NA
CASTDQTGINSPLHF
>TRBJ1-2|TRBV12-3/TRBV12-4|NA
CASSTGYGYTF
>TRBJ1-2|TRBV11-2|NA
CASRAVRGSYGYTF
>TRBJ2-3|TRBV29-1|NA
CSGSRGATDTQYF
>TRBJ2-5|TRBV5-1|NA
CASSSHFPDRAGQETQYF
>TRBJ1-5|TRBV28|once
CASRPSVARQPQHF
>TRBJ1-2|TRBV30|NA
CAWSAGDSSDPRDGYTF
>TRBJ2-3|TRBV4-3|NA
CASSRTATSTDTQYF
>TRBJ2-1|TRBV10-2|NA
CASSHLYNEQFF
>TRBJ1-5|TRBV28|once
CASSPTGRGDNQPQHF
>TRBJ2-7|TRBV28|NA
CASSLISHEQYF
>TRBJ1-1|TRBV20-1|NA
CSANRAPEAFF
>TRBJ2-1|TRBV30|NA
CASRDYSYNEQFF
>TRBJ2-1|TRBV5-1|NA
CASSPGGGPPRNEQFF
>TRBJ2-3|TRBV24-1|NA
CATSGSTDTQYF
>TRBJ1-5|TRBV4-1|NA
CASSQDVTGRNQPQHF
>TRBJ2-2|TRBV6-4|NA
CASSDSWGPNTGELFF
>TRBJ1-2|TRBV5-1|NA
CASSFKGPYGYTF
>TRBJ2-2|TRBV5-1|NA
CASSLVLVPPGELFF
>TRBJ2-2|TRBV5-1|NA
CATRTGFLTGELFF
>TRBJ1-4|TRBV27|once
CANAGVTNEKLFF
>TRBJ1-3|TRBV4-3|NA
CASSLFPAGGVPGNTIYF
>TRBJ2-7|TRBV6-1|once
CASSEALGQGAYEQYF
>TRBJ1-1|TRBV3-1/TRBV3-2|NA
CASSPRTGDTEAFF
>TRBJ1-4|TRBV5-6|NA
CASSLRWEKLFF
>TRBJ1-5|TRBV6-2/TRBV6-3|NA
CASSLSLGRRPQHF
>TRBJ2-5|TRBV11-3|NA
CASSPPGGRETQYF
>TRBJ2-1|TRBV4-2|few
CASSPRYESETNEQFF